The rows below give T cell receptor beta chains drawn from one sample of a study of blood T cell repertoires in COVID-19. The data were produced by immunoSEQ multiplex PCR, yet TCRdb's version contains in-frame clones alone and is incomplete. The repertoire consists of more than 300,000 clones, with approximately 89% occurring once and the leading ten covering roughly 0.9%. Sequenced material: PBMCs or T cells enriched from blood (not recorded which). These receptor sequences come from a woman aged 35 to 49 who had been exposed to COVID-19. Each CDR3 is given with its conserved first and last residue. D genes are given only for firm matches.

TRBV27,TRBJ1-5,.,CASRRKTDSNQPQHF,TGTGCCAGCAGAAGAAAGACAGATAGCAATCAGCCCCAGCATTTT
TRBV2,TRBJ2-3,.,CASSLNRADTQYF,TGTGCCAGCAGCCTAAACCGGGCAGATACGCAGTATTTT
TRBV14,TRBJ1-2,TRBD1,CASSRQGLGNYGYTF,TGTGCCAGCAGCCGACAGGGCTTGGGGAACTATGGCTACACCTTC
TRBV7-3,TRBJ1-1,.,CASSYSAGSTEAFF,TGTGCCAGCAGCTACTCCGCCGGGAGCACTGAAGCTTTCTTT
TRBV7-9,TRBJ1-1,.,CASSFQAPNTEAFF,TGTGCCAGCAGCTTCCAGGCCCCGAACACTGAAGCTTTCTTT
TRBV18,TRBJ1-1,TRBD1,CASSPREQGHLNTEAFF,TGTGCCAGCTCACCAAGAGAACAGGGGCACTTGAACACTGAAGCTTTCTTT
TRBV30,TRBJ2-7,.,CAWRGGYEQYF,TGTGCCTGGAGGGGGGGATACGAGCAGTACTTC
TRBV29-1,TRBJ1-1,.,CSVGGGRGLAEAFF,TGCAGCGTTGGGGGTGGAAGGGGCTTGGCTGAAGCTTTCTTT
TRBV7-3,TRBJ1-6,.,CASSLGQINSPLHF,TGTGCCAGCAGCTTAGGGCAGATTAATTCACCCCTCCACTTT
TRBV4-1,TRBJ2-7,.,CASSQSKGGGSYEQYF,TGCGCCAGCAGCCAATCGAAGGGGGGGGGTTCCTACGAGCAGTACTTC
TRBV20-1,TRBJ1-5,TRBD1,CSASAGQAQHF,TGCAGTGCTTCTGCGGGACAGGCCCAGCATTTT